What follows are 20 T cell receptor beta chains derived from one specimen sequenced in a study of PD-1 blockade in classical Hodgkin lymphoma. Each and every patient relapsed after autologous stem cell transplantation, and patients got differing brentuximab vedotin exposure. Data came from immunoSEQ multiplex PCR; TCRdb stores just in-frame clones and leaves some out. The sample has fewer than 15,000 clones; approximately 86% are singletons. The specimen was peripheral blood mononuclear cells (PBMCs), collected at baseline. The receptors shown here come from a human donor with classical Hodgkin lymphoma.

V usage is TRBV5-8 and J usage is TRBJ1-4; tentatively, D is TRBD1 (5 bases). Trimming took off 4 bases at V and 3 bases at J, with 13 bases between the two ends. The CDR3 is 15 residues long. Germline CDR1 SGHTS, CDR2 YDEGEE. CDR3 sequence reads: CASSHRTRANEKLFF. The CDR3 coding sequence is TGTGCCAGCAGCCATAGGACACGAGCTAATGAAAAACTGTTTTTT.

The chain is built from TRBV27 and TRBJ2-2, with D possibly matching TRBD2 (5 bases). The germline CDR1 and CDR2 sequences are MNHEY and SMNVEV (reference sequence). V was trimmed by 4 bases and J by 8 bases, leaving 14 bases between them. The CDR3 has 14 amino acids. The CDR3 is CASSYRRGQGELFF. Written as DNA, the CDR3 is TGTGCCAGCAGTTACCGGAGAGGGCAGGGGGAGCTGTTTTTT.

The CDR3 loop is CASSRIFPRDSYNEQFF. The CDR3 bases are TGTGCCAGCAGCCGAATCTTCCCCAGGGACTCCTACAATGAGCAGTTCTTC. The V and J genes are TRBV11-2 and TRBJ2-1, with D perhaps matching TRBD1 (5 bases). The V end lost 5 bases, the J end lost 0 bases, and 17 bases lay between the germline ends. This CDR3 spans 17 amino acids. Germline V gene data show CDR1 as SGHAT and CDR2 as FQNNGV. The variable domain in full, with the rest retrieved from reference TRBV11-2 and TRBJ2-1, is EAGVAQSPRYKIIEKRQSVAFWCNPISGHATLYWYQQILGQGPKLLIQFQNNGVVDDSQLPKDRFSAERLKGVDSTLKIQPAKLEDSAVYLCASSRIFPRDSYNEQFFGPGTRLTVL.

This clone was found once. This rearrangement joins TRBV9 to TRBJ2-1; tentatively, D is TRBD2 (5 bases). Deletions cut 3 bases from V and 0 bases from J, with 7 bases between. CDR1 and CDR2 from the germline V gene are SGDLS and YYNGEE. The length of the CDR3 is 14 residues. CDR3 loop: CASSAGSSYNEQFF. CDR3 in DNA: TGTGCCAGCAGCGCGGGAAGCTCCTACAATGAGCAGTTCTTC.

The CDR3, as DNA: TGTGCCAGCAGTTTTGAATGGACAGGGTCACAGTCCCTCCACTTT. As protein: CASSFEWTGSQSLHF. The chain has TRBV27 and TRBJ1-6, with 8 bases identical to TRBD1. V dropped 3 bases and J dropped 14; count of bases not matched to a gene: 12. The germline V gene has CDR1 MNHEY and CDR2 SMNVEV (reference sequence). CDR3 length: 15 residues.

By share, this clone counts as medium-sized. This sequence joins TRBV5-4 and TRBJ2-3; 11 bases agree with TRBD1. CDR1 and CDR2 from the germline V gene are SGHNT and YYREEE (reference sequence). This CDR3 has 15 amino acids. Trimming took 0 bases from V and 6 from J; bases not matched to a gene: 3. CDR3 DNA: TGTGCCAGCAGCTTGGAGGGACAGGGGGTCGATACGCAGTATTTT. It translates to CASSLEGQGVDTQYF.

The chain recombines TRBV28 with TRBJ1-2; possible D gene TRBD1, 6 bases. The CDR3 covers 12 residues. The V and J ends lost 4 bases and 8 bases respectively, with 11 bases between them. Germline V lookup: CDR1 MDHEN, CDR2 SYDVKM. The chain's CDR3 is CASSSQGGGYTF. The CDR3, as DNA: TGTGCCAGCAGTTCACAGGGTGGCGGCTACACCTTC.

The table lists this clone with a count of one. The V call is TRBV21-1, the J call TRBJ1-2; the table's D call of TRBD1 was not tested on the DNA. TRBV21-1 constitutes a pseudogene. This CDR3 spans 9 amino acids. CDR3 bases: TGTGCCAGCGGTCAGGGCTACACCTTC. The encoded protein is CASGQGYTF.

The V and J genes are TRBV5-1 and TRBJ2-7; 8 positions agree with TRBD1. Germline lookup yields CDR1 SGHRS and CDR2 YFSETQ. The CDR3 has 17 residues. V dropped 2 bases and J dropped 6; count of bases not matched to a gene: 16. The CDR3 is CASSLTTSGTGGFEQYF. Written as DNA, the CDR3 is TGCGCCAGCAGCTTAACAACCTCCGGGACAGGAGGTTTCGAGCAGTACTTC.

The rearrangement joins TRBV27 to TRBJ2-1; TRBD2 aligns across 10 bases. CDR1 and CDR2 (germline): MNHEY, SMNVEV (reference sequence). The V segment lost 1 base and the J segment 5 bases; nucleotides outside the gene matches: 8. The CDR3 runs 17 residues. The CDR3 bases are TGTGCCAGCAGTTTATTTTCCCTAGCGGGAGTAAACAATGAGCAGTTCTTC. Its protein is CASSLFSLAGVNNEQFF.

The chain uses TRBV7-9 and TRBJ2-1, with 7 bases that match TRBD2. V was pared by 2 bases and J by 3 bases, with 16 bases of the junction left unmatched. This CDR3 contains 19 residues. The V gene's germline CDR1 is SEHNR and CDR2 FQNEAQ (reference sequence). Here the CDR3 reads CASSLWGGGVRVDYNEQFF. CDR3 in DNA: TGTGCCAGCAGCTTATGGGGCGGGGGAGTCAGGGTGGACTACAATGAGCAGTTCTTC.

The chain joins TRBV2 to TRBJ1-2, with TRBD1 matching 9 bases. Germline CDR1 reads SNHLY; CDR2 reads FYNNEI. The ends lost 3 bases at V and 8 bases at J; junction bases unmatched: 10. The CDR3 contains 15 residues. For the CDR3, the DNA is TGTGCCAGCAGTGAGTTGGGACAGGGCGCGGAGGGCTACACCTTC. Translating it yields CASSELGQGAEGYTF. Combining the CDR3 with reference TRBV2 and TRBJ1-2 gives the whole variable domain EPEVTQTPSHQVTQMGQEVILRCVPISNHLYFYWYRQILGQKVEFLVSFYNNEISEKSEIFDDQFSVERPDGSNFTLKIRSTKLEDSAMYFCASSELGQGAEGYTFGSGTRLTVV.

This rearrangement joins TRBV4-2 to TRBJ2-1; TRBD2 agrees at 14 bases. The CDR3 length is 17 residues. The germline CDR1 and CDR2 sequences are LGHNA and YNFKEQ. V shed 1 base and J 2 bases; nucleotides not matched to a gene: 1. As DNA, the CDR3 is TGTGCCAGCAGCCAAGGACTAGCGGGAGGGCCCTACAATGAGCAGTTCTTC. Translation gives CASSQGLAGGPYNEQFF.

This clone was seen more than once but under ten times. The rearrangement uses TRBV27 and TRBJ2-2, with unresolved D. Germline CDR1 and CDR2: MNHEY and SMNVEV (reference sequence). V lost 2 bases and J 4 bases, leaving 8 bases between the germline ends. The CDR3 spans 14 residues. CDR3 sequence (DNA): TGTGCCAGCAGTTTAAAGGTGATCACCGGGGAGCTGTTTTTT. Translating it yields CASSLKVITGELFF.

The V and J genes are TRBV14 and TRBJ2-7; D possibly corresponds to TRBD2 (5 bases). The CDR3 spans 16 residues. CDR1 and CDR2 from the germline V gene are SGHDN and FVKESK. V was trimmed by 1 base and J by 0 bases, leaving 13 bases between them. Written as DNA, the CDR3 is TGTGCCAGCAGCCAAGCCCACGGGCTAGCCTCCTACGAGCAGTACTTC. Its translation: CASSQAHGLASYEQYF.

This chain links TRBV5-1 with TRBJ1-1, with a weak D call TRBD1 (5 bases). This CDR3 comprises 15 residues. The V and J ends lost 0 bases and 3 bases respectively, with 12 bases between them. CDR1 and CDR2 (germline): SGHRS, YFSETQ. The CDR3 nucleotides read TGCGCCAGCAGCTTGGAAGACAGTGTAGACACTGAAGCTTTCTTT. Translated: CASSLEDSVDTEAFF.

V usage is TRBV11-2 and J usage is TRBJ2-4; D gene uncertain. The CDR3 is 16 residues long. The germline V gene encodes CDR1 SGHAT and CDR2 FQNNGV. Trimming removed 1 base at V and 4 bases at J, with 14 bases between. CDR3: CASSLVSGPLKNIQYF. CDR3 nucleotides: TGTGCCAGCAGCTTAGTCTCTGGCCCCCTGAAAAACATTCAGTACTTC.

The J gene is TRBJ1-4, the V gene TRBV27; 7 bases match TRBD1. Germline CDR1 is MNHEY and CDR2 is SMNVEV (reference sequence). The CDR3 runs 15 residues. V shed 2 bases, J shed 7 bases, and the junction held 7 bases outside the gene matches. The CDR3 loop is CASSLRTGGGEKLFF. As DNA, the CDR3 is TGTGCCAGCAGTTTAAGGACAGGAGGGGGTGAAAAACTGTTTTTT.

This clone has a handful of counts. The CDR3 region has the DNA TGCGCCAGCAGCCCCGCCGGGACAGGCTCTGGAAACACCATATATTTT. It yields the protein CASSPAGTGSGNTIYF. The genes are TRBV5-1 and TRBJ1-3, with 8 positions matching TRBD1. Per the germline V gene, CDR1 is SGHRS and CDR2 is YFSETQ. Trimming at V came to 4 bases and at J to 0 bases, leaving 6 bases not matched to a gene. CDR3 length: 16 amino acids.

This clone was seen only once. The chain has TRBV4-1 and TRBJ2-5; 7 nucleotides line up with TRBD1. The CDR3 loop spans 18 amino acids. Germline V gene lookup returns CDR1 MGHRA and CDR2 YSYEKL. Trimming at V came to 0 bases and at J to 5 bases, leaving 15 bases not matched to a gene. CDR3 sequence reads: CASSQEPPTSTGMETQYF. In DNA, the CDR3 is TGCGCCAGCAGCCAAGAGCCTCCTACTTCGACAGGGATGGAGACCCAGTACTTC.